This T cell receptor (beta chain) was observed in a study of cytomegalovirus exposure and HLA in healthy donors. Overall study context: An early release of data contained about 85 million unique TCRs, which came from HLA-typed donors. Across some 400 genotyped donors, about 86% landed in the Caucasian-associated ancestry cluster.

The PCR had 60 Vbeta and 13 Jbeta primers. The assay was immunoSEQ multiplex PCR, and TCRdb's table has in-frame clones only and misses some. The top ten clones hold roughly 0.3% of a sample with 250,000 to 350,000 clones, about four fifths of them seen once. Study-wide points: A prior analysis recorded that most TCR beta V segments were productive about 90% or about 30% of the time.

As to this clone: Antigen: not known.

This receptor was obtained from a girl aged 2-10 years in good health and CMV-seronegative. Sequences were obtained from PBMCs.

The CDR3 sequence is CASSRGRGYTF. CDR3 sequence (DNA): TGTGCCAGCAGCCGGGGAAGGGGCTACACCTTC. This chain joins TRBV9 and TRBJ1-2; D is unclear. This CDR3 region has 11 residues. Germline V CDR1 and CDR2: SGDLS, YYNGEE. Trimming cost V 4 bases and J 8 bases, with 9 bases left between them.